Included here is one TCR beta chain sequence, with context. Its antigen is still unknown. Sequence data for DNA of cultured CD4+ T cells were generated by the Oncomine TCR Beta short-read assay. A single record per CDR3 protein comes from TCRdb applying MiXCR to the PCR reads. The repertoire holds approximately 19,000 distinct CDR3 sequences, with roughly 51% as singletons. This entry belongs to a study of vaccination and CD4 T cells after COVID-19. Study in general: Overlapping SARS-CoV-2, HCoV-NL63, HCoV-OC43 and HCoV-229E spike peptides stimulated the cells.

As to treatment: roughly 11-day PBMC culture with coronavirus spike peptide pools or control peptides (ViraFEST assay). Each of days 3 and 7 saw half the medium replaced by fresh IL-2 medium. Findings and limits, study-wide: Median SARS-CoV-2-reactive clonotypes rose from about 22 to 38, not significantly. Only post-vaccination samples contained a median about 86% of the reactive clones in convalescent patients.

V lost 6 bases, J lost 7 bases, and 14 bases stayed unmatched. This CDR3 has 14 amino acids. Germline V gene lookup returns CDR1 DFQATT and CDR2 SNEGSKA (reference sequence). The sequence was collected from a human donor who had recovered from COVID-19. Source material: CD4+ T cells from blood, cultured in vitro. The genes are TRBV20-1 and TRBJ1-2, with 7 bases identical to TRBD1. As DNA, the CDR3 is TGCAGTGCCTTCCCCCAGGGGGAGGGCTCTGGCTACACCTTC. It is translated as CSAFPQGEGSGYTF.